This T cell receptor beta chain was recovered during a study of T cells in Graves' hyperthyroidism and ophthalmopathy (dated 2019 in TCRdb). Regarding the research as a whole: Peripheral blood was sampled at the time of initial diagnosis, prior to any treatment. The roughly 100 discovery patients were randomly divided into training and test sets at a 7:3 ratio. In addition, the study compared T-cell repertoires in thyroid tissue and in blood from six Graves' hyperthyroidism patients. A discovery cohort of about a hundred patients, approximately 44 with Graves' ophthalmopathy and under 60 with stable Graves' hyperthyroidism, was used to find distinguishing TCR V-J signatures. An independent validation cohort of 18 to 20 hyperthyroidism patients and about 16 patients who later progressed to ophthalmopathy tested prospective prediction of ophthalmopathy. Once sampling was done, hyperthyroidism patients were given methimazole at a starting dose of 30 mg daily, whereas ophthalmopathy patients were given high-dose intravenous methylprednisolone. TCR Vbeta CDR3 sequencing of 120 to 150 peripheral blood samples (around 45 ophthalmopathy, some 75 hyperthyroidism and 17 progressor patients) is reported in the paper.

This clonotype was found many times. It has no known antigen specificity. The sample holds no much larger clone one base away, and base qualities are not on file. Stable Graves' hyperthyroidism was defined as no progression to ophthalmopathy during 18 months of follow-up. The hyperthyroidism patients were between 18 and 65 years old and newly diagnosed, with a disease duration of less than 2 months. Patients with uncontrolled infections, other autoimmune diseases, pregnancy or lactation were excluded. Clinical symptoms, serum thyroxine and TRAb, thyroid ultrasound, and orbital computed tomography formed the basis for the diagnoses. Ficoll-Paque density gradient centrifugation was used to isolate PBMCs from around 10 ml of fresh peripheral blood. Total RNA was extracted with Trizol reagent, and quality was checked on an Agilent 2100 Bioanalyzer. The germline V gene specifies LGHNA as CDR1 and YSLEER as CDR2. The CDR3 spans 13 residues, from the cysteine through the phenylalanine. Only the CDR3 DNA is retained, 39 bases long and in frame from the first base. Cut back by 4 bases and 7 bases, the V and J ends lie 11 bases apart.

The TCR beta CDR3 regions were amplified from the RNA transcripts. The TCR CDR3 was subjected to a first round of RT-PCR using the HTBI primer set and the Qiagen OneStep RT-PCR kit. A second multiplex PCR round built the libraries, followed by size selection and purification. Libraries were sequenced paired-end with 100 bp reads on an Illumina HiSeq2000. The original methods were these. SOAPnuke was used to process the raw data, removing reads that contained adapters or uncalled bases, had a mean Phred below 15, or lacked an exact match to the constant primer or identifier. High-quality paired reads were merged using COPE v1.2.5, and each unique nucleotide sequence was defined as a clonotype. MiTCR v1.1 was used to align the clonotypes against IMGT TRBV, TRBD and TRBJ reference segments. The analysis included only V-J combinations with a frequency above 0.0001, which together covered about 99% of the repertoires. A TCS score was defined as the ratio between F50 (clonal expansion) and ExV (chaos), using BLOSUM62-based TCRdist between CDR3 peptides within each V-J. Welch's t-statistics and random forest reduced fewer than 600 V-J features to 10 to 15, which were used in a naive Bayes classifier (R e1071). TCRdb itself trimmed the public reads at Q25 with fastp, ran MiXCR and retained productive beta chains. A single entry per CDR3 protein holds the most common genes and DNA from its merged rows. None of the V and J calls come from the authors' own analysis; TCRdb made them. This sample lists about 400,000 distinct CDR3 sequences; around a sixth were detected once. 11% to 15% of the sample rests with the top ten.

Points the paper makes about the study in general: Blood samples also contained most of the expanded thyroid clonotypes (frequency above 0.001), which suggests that blood repertoires may reflect thyroid immune responses. No statistical method was used to fix the sample size in advance, and group allocation was not hidden from the investigators. During validation, the model predicted progression to ophthalmopathy a median of around 6 months ahead of onset, with almost 71% sensitivity and 72% to 80% specificity. Ophthalmopathy was separated from stable hyperthyroidism by a 13 V-J signature model, with approximately 85% sensitivity and around 81% specificity obtained in cross-validation and 80%/75% obtained in testing.

The V gene is TRBV4-3 and the J gene is TRBJ2-1; TRBD2 is perhaps the D gene, given 6 matching bases. The source is a young woman with Graves' hyperthyroidism. Sequencing was performed on blood. The CDR3 reads as follows: CASSRRGLNEQFF. The nucleotide sequence is given as TGCGCCAGCAGCCGGAGGGGTCTGAATGAGCAGTTCTTC.